The T cell receptor (beta chain) described here comes from a study of regulatory T cells in long-lasting Graves disease. About the study: Persistent cases took antithyroid drugs over 5 years and stayed TSH receptor antibody positive.

About this clonotype itself: What it recognizes is unknown.

Trimming took 6 bases from V and 6 from J; bases not matched to a gene: 4. Germline CDR1 and CDR2: ENHRY and SYGVKD. The CDR3 consists of 14 residues. To make TCR beta libraries, researchers used iRepertoire HTBI primers and Arm-PCR of CDR3 regions. TCRdb processed the multiplex PCR reads anew with MiXCR; each CDR3 protein has one entry. The data hold approximately 440,000 distinct CDR3 sequences, with 20% to 30% observed a single time. Sample time point: persistent/refractory GD, antithyroid drugs over 5 years with positive TRAb. With RNA extracted from PBMCs as input, the TCR library was made. Broader study findings: Researchers examined only peripheral blood and not thyroid tissue.

The origin of this receptor is a female donor with Graves disease. This chain joins TRBV10-3 and TRBJ2-7, with TRBD2 matching over 14 bases. Sample: peripheral blood mononuclear cells (PBMCs), taken when the disease was refractory, from a patient treated with antithyroid drugs. DNA for the CDR3: TGTGCCATCAGACCGGGACTAGCGGGAGTCGAGCAGTACTTC. This gives the protein CAIRPGLAGVEQYF.